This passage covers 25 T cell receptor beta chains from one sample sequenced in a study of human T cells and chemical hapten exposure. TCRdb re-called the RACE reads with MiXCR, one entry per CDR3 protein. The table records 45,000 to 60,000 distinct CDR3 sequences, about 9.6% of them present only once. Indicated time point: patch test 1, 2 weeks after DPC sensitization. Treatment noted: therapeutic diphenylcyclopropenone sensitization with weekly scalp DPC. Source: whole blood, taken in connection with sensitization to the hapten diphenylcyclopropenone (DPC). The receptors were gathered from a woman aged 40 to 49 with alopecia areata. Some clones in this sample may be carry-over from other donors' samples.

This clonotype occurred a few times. The CDR3 spells CASAGLVQNTGELFF. The CDR3 nucleotides read TGTGCCAGCGCGGGGCTCGTACAGAACACCGGGGAGCTGTTTTTT. The chain uses TRBV7-9 and TRBJ2-2, with D possibly TRBD2 on 6 matching bases. The CDR3 is made up of 15 amino acids. From germline, CDR1 is SEHNR and CDR2 FQNEAQ (reference sequence). V lost 8 bases and J lost 1, with 14 bases in between.

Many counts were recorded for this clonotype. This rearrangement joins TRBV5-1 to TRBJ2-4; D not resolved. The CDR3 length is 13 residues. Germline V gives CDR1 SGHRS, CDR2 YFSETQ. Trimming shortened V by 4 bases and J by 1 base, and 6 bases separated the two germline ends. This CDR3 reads CASSHGAKNIQYF. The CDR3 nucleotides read TGCGCCAGCAGCCACGGTGCCAAAAACATTCAGTACTTC.

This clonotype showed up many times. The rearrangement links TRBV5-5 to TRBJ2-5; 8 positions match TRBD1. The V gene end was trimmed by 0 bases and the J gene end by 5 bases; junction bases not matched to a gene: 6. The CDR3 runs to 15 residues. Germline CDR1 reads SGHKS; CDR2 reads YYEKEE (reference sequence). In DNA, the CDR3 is TGTGCCAGCAGCTTGGTGGCCAGGGGGCAGGAGACCCAGTACTTC. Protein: CASSLVARGQETQYF.

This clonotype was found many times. The DNA of the CDR3 is TGTGCCAGCAGTTCCGGACAGTTTAATGAAAAACTGTTTTTT. Its protein product is CASSSGQFNEKLFF. The V and J genes are TRBV2 and TRBJ1-4; a possible D gene is TRBD1 (6 bases). The CDR3 consists of 14 residues. V lost 5 bases and J lost 4, with 11 bases in between. From germline, CDR1 is SNHLY and CDR2 FYNNEI.

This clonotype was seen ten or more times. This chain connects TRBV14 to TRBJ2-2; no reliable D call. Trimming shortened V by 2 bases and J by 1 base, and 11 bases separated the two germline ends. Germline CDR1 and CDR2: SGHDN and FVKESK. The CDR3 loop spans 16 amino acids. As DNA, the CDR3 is TGTGCCAGCAGCCAACGACTTCCGAGGAACACCGGGGAGCTGTTTTTT. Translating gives CASSQRLPRNTGELFF.

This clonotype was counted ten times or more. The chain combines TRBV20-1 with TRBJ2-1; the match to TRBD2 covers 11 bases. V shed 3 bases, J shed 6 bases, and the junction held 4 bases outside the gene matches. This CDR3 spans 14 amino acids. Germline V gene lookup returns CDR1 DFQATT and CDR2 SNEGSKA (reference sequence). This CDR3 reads CSASSGGEFNEQFF. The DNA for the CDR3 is TGCAGTGCTAGTAGCGGGGGGGAGTTCAATGAGCAGTTCTTC.

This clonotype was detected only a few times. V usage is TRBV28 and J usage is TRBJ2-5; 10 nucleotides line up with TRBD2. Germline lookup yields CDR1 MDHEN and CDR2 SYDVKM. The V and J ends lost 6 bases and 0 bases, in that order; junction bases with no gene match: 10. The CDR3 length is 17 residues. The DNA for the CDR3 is TGTGCCAGCAGGCCGGAAAAGCTAGCGGGGGACCAAGAGACCCAGTACTTC. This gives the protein CASRPEKLAGDQETQYF.

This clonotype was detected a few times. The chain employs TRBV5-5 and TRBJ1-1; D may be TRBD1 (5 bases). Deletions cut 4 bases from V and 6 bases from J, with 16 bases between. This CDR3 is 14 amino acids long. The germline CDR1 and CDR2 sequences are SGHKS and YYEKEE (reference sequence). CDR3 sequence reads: CASSGTGGLAEAFF. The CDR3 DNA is TGTGCCAGCAGCGGGACCGGTGGCTTAGCTGAAGCTTTCTTT.

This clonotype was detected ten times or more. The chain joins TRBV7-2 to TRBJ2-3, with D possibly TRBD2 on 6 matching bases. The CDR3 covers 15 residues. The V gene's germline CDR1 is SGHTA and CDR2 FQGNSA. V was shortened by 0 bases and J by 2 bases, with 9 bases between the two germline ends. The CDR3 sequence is CASSLAGDSTDTQYF. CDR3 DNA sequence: TGTGCCAGCAGCTTAGCGGGGGACTCCACAGATACGCAGTATTTT.

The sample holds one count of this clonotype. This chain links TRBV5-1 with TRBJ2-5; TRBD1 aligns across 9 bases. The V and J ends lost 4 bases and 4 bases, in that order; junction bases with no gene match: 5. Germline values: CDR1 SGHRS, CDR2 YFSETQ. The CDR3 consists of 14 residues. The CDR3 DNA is TGCGCCAGCAGCAGGGGACAGGGTGGAGAGACCCAGTACTTC. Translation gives CASSRGQGGETQYF.

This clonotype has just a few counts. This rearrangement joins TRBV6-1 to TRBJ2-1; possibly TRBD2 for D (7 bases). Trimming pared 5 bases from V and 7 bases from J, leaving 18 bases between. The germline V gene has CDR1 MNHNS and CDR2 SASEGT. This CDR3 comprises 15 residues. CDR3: CASSQSEEGGNEQFF. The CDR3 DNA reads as TGTGCCAGCAGTCAGTCCGAGGAGGGGGGGAATGAGCAGTTCTTC.

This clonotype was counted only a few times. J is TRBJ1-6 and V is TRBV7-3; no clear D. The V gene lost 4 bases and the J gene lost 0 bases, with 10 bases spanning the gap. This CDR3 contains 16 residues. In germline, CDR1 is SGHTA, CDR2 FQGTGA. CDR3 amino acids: CASSSQRNSYNSPLHF. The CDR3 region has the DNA TGTGCCAGCAGCTCTCAGCGAAACTCCTATAATTCACCCCTCCACTTT.

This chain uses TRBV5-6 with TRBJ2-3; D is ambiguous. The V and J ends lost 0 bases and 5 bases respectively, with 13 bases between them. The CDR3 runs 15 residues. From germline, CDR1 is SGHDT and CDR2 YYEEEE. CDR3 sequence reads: CASSLVGPQGDTQYF. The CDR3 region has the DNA TGTGCCAGCAGCTTGGTAGGTCCCCAAGGAGATACGCAGTATTTT.

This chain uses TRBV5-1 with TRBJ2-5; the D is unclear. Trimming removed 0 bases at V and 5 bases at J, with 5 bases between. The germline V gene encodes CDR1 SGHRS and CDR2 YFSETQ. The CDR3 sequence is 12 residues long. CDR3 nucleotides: TGCGCCAGCAGCTTGGCCCGCGAGACCCAGTACTTC. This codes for CASSLARETQYF.

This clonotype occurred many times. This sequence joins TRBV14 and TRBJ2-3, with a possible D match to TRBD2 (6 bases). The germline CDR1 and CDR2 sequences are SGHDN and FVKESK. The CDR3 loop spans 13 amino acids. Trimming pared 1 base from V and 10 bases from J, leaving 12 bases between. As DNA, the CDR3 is TGTGCCAGCAGCCAAGTGGGGACTTCATCGCAGTATTTT. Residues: CASSQVGTSSQYF. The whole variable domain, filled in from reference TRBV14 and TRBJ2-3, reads EAGVTQFPSHSVIEKGQTVTLRCDPISGHDNLYWYRRVMGKEIKFLLHFVKESKQDESGMPNNRFLAERTGGTYSTLKVQPAELEDSGVYFCASSQVGTSSQYFGPGTRLTVL.

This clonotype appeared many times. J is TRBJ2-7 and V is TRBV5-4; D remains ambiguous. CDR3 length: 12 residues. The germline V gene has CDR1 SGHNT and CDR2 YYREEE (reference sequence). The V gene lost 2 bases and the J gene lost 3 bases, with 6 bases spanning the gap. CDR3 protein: CASSFSNYEQYF. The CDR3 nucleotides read TGTGCCAGCAGCTTCAGTAACTACGAGCAGTACTTC. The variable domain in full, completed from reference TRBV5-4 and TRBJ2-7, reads ETGVTQSPTHLIKTRGQQVTLRCSSQSGHNTVSWYQQALGQGPQFIFQYYREEENGRGNFPPRFSGLQFPNYSSELNVNALELDDSALYLCASSFSNYEQYFGPGTRLTVT.

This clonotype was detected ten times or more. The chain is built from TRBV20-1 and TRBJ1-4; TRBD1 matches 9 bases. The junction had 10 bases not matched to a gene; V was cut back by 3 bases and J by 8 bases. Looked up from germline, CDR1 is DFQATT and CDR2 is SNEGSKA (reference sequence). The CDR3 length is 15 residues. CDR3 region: CSARGQGRGEEKLFF. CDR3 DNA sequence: TGCAGTGCTAGGGGACAGGGCCGGGGAGAAGAAAAACTGTTTTTT.

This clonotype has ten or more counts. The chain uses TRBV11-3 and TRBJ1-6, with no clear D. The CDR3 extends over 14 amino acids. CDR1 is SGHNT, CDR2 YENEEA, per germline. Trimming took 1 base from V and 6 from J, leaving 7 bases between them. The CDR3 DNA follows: TGTGCCAGCAGCTTAGGAGCGGTTAATTCACCCCTCCACTTT. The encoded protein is CASSLGAVNSPLHF.

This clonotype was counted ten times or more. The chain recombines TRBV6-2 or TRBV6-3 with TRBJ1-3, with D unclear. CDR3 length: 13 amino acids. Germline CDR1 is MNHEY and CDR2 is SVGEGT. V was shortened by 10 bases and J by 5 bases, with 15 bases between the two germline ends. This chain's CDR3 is CATLEGGRNTIYF. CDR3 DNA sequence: TGTGCCACCTTGGAAGGAGGACGAAACACCATATATTTT.

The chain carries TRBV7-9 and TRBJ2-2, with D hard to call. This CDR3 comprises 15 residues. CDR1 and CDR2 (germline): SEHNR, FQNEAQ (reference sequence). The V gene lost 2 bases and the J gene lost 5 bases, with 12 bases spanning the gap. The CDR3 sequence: CASSLSTASTGELFF. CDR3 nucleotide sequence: TGTGCCAGCAGCTTAAGTACAGCGTCAACCGGGGAGCTGTTTTTT.

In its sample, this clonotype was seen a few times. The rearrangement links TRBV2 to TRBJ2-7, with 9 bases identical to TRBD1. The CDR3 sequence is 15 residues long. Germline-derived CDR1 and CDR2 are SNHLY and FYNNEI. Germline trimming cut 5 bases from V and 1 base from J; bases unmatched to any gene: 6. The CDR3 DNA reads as TGTGCCAGCAGTCAACAGGGGGCGTATTCCTACGAGCAGTACTTC. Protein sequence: CASSQQGAYSYEQYF.

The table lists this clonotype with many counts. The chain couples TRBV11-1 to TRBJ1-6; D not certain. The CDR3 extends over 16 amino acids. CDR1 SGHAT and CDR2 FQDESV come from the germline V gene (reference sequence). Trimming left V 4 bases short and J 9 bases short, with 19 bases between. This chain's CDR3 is CASSSFGKAATSPLHF. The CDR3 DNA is TGTGCCAGCAGCTCATTCGGGAAGGCTGCAACTTCACCCCTCCACTTT.

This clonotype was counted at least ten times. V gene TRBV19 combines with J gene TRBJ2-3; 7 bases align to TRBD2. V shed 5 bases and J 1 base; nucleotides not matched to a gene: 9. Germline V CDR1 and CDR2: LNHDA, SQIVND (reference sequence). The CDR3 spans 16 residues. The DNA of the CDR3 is TGTGCCAGTAGTGCCGGAGCGGGGAGTGGCACAGATACGCAGTATTTT. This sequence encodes CASSAGAGSGTDTQYF.

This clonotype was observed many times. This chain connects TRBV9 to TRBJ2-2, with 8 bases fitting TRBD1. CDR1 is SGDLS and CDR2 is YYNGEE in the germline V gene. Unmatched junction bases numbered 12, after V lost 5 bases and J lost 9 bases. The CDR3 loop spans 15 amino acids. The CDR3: CASRGQAGPARELFF. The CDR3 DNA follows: TGTGCCAGCAGGGGACAGGCGGGACCCGCCCGGGAGCTGTTTTTT.

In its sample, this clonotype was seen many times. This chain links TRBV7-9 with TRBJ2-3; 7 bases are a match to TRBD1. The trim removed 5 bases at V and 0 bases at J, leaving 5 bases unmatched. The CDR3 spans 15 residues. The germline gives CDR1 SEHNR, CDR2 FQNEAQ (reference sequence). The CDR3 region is CASSQGVTSTDTQYF. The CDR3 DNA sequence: TGTGCCAGCAGCCAGGGGGTCACGAGCACAGATACGCAGTATTTT.